Below, 27 T cell receptor beta chains from the same sample are listed, as sequenced in a study of T cell changes during pregnancy in multiple sclerosis. Clones were sequenced by immunoSEQ multiplex PCR, and TCRdb holds only the in-frame ones, with some missing. The sample records about 64,000 clones, more than 90% being singletons. The material was peripheral blood, obtained in the second trimester of pregnancy. These receptors were collected from a female donor with multiple sclerosis, enrolled in a pregnancy study.

The chain combines TRBV6-1 with TRBJ2-1; TRBD1 matches at 11 bases. CDR1 and CDR2 (germline): MNHNS, SASEGT. Trimming cost V 6 bases and J 9 bases; bases outside gene matches: 10. The CDR3 is made up of 15 amino acids. The CDR3 bases are TGTGCCAGCAGGAACCCCCGGACAGGGGGCTTTGAGCAGTTCTTC. Its translation: CASRNPRTGGFEQFF.

The V call is TRBV11-1, the J call TRBJ2-3, with 10 bases lining up with TRBD2. This CDR3 contains 16 residues. The J segment lost 4 bases and the V segment lost 4 bases, leaving 8 bases of the junction unmatched. CDR1 SGHAT and CDR2 FQDESV come from the germline V gene (reference sequence). The CDR3, as DNA: TGTGCCAGCAGCTCGATAGCGGGAGGCCCTGCAGATACGCAGTATTTT. It encodes CASSSIAGGPADTQYF.

V and J are TRBV10-2 and TRBJ2-7; possible D gene TRBD2, 6 bases. There are 15 residues in the CDR3. From germline, CDR1 is WSHSY and CDR2 SAAADI. V was pared by 0 bases and J by 7 bases, with 16 bases between. In DNA, the CDR3 is TGCGCCAGCAGTGAGTCCGGGACTCCGACCGAGGAGCAGTACTTC. Translated: CASSESGTPTEEQYF.

The chain is built from TRBV28 and TRBJ2-5; D perhaps matches TRBD2 (5 bases). Germline CDR1 is MDHEN and CDR2 is SYDVKM. V lost 3 bases, J lost 3 bases, and 11 bases lay in between. This CDR3 is 14 amino acids long. CDR3 sequence reads: CASSFQRVEETQYF. The CDR3 DNA follows: TGTGCCAGCAGTTTTCAGAGGGTCGAAGAGACCCAGTACTTC.

This clone was recorded once. The chain employs TRBV29-1 and TRBJ2-7, with 12 bases aligning to TRBD1. CDR3 length equals 14 residues. Germline lookup yields CDR1 SQVTM and CDR2 ANQGSEA. The J segment lost 5 bases and the V segment lost 4 bases, leaving 6 bases of the junction unmatched. In DNA form, the CDR3 reads TGCAGCGTTGGTTTCGGGACAGGGGGCGACGAGCAGTACTTC. As protein: CSVGFGTGGDEQYF.

The gene calls are TRBV20-1 and TRBJ2-5, with a tentative D call TRBD2 (5 bases). The CDR3 runs 11 residues. V lost 8 bases and J lost 4, with 11 bases in between. Germline-derived CDR1 and CDR2 are DFQATT and SNEGSKA (reference sequence). In DNA form, the CDR3 reads TGCAGTCAAGGAGCGGCAGAGACCCAGTACTTC. This encodes CSQGAAETQYF.

The chain is built from TRBV11-2 and TRBJ2-7; maybe TRBD2 (6 bases). In germline, CDR1 is SGHAT, CDR2 FQNNGV. V shed 3 bases and J shed 1 base, with 7 bases lying between them. CDR3 size: 13 residues. The CDR3 here is CASSLAGSYEQYF. CDR3 coding DNA: TGTGCCAGCAGCTTGGCGGGATCCTACGAGCAGTACTTC.

In this sample, this clone turned up once. The chain uses TRBV5-5 and TRBJ2-3, with a tentative D call TRBD1 (5 bases). The CDR3 loop spans 14 amino acids. CDR1 SGHKS and CDR2 YYEKEE come from the germline V gene (reference sequence). Between the trimmed V and J ends, which lost 3 bases and 1 base, there was a span of 9 bases. The CDR3 region has the DNA TGTGCCAGCAGCTATACAGGAGGCACAGATACGCAGTATTTT. As protein: CASSYTGGTDTQYF.

The rearrangement joins TRBV23-1 to TRBJ2-1; D remains ambiguous. TRBV23-1 falls under the ORF class, with uncertain function. This CDR3 has 14 residues. Between the trimmed V and J ends, which lost 8 bases and 0 bases, there was a span of 11 bases. The CDR3 coding sequence is TGCGCCAGCCCCTTCAAGAGCTCCTACAATGAGCAGTTCTTC. Its protein is CASPFKSSYNEQFF.

The genes are TRBV12-5 and TRBJ2-7; D perhaps matches TRBD1 (6 bases). The CDR3 length is 16 residues. Germline lookup yields CDR1 LGHNT and CDR2 FRNRAP. V shed 2 bases and J shed 1 base, with 15 bases lying between them. CDR3 nucleotide sequence: TGTGCTAGTGGTTTGTTCCATGACGACAGGTCCTACGAGCAGTACTTC. This gives the protein CASGLFHDDRSYEQYF.

In its sample, this clone was seen a few times. V gene TRBV5-1 combines with J gene TRBJ1-5; 10 bases align to TRBD1. Trimming cost V 0 bases and J 3 bases; bases outside gene matches: 6. CDR1 and CDR2 from the germline V gene are SGHRS and YFSETQ. The CDR3 covers 17 residues. The chain's CDR3 is CASSLGQGASANQPQHF. CDR3 sequence (DNA): TGCGCCAGCAGCTTGGGACAGGGGGCTTCGGCCAATCAGCCCCAGCATTTT.

The chain carries TRBV5-1 and TRBJ2-3; tentatively, D is TRBD2 (6 bases). This CDR3 has 13 residues. Germline assignment: CDR1 SGHRS and CDR2 YFSETQ. V was pared by 5 bases and J by 1 base, with 8 bases between. This chain's CDR3 is CASREGGTDTQYF. For the CDR3, the DNA is TGCGCCAGCAGGGAGGGAGGCACAGATACGCAGTATTTT.

In this sample, this clone turned up once. The chain links TRBV5-1 to TRBJ2-1; a possible D gene is TRBD2 (6 bases). Germline lookup yields CDR1 SGHRS and CDR2 YFSETQ. This CDR3 is 14 amino acids long. With 4 bases removed from V and 8 bases from J, the gap between germline ends came to 16 bases. The DNA of the CDR3 is TGCGCCAGCAGCACACAGACTAGTAACTATGAGCAGTTCTTC. It translates to CASSTQTSNYEQFF. Full variable domain (outside the CDR3, taken from reference TRBV5-1 and TRBJ2-1): KAGVTQTPRYLIKTRGQQVTLSCSPISGHRSVSWYQQTPGQGLQFLFEYFSETQRNKGNFPGRFSGRQFSNSRSEMNVSTLELGDSALYLCASSTQTSNYEQFFGPGTRLTVL.

The V call is TRBV9, the J call TRBJ1-2, with no clear D. CDR1 and CDR2 from the germline V gene are SGDLS and YYNGEE. Trimming removed 2 bases from V and 0 bases from J, with 11 bases in between. The CDR3 is 15 residues long. Here the CDR3 DNA reads TGTGCCAGCAGCGTCTCTAGTGGTGCTAACTATGGCTACACCTTC. Translating gives CASSVSSGANYGYTF.

The chain uses TRBV7-6 and TRBJ2-1; a weak D match, TRBD2 (5 bases). The ends were cut back, 2 bases at V and 4 bases at J, with 15 bases in the middle. CDR1 is SGHVS and CDR2 is FNYEAQ in the germline V gene. The CDR3 runs to 16 residues. The CDR3 DNA follows: TGTGCCAGCAGCTTACAAGGGAGTGCCTTATACAATGAGCAGTTCTTC. The encoded protein is CASSLQGSALYNEQFF. Supplemented by reference TRBV7-6 and TRBJ2-1, the full variable domain reads GAGVSQSPRYKVTKRGQDVALRCDPISGHVSLYWYRQALGQGPEFLTYFNYEAQQDKSGLPNDRFSAERPEGSISTLTIQRTEQRDSAMYRCASSLQGSALYNEQFFGPGTRLTVL.

V is TRBV29-1 and J is TRBJ2-1; D remains ambiguous. The CDR3 sequence is 14 residues long. Trimming took 3 bases from V and 0 from J, leaving 9 bases between them. CDR1 is SQVTM, CDR2 ANQGSEA, per germline. Here the CDR3 reads CSVDLASSYNEQFF. In DNA form, the CDR3 reads TGCAGCGTTGATCTGGCCAGCTCCTACAATGAGCAGTTCTTC.

V usage is TRBV7-3 and J usage is TRBJ2-5, with 7 bases matching TRBD1. This CDR3 is built from 14 residues. V gave up 6 bases and J gave up 4 bases; unmatched junction bases: 8. From germline, CDR1 is SGHTA and CDR2 FQGTGA. Here the CDR3 DNA reads TGTGCCAGCAGTCAATCAGGGGGAGTAGAGACCCAGTACTTC. Translated, it gives CASSQSGGVETQYF.

This chain connects TRBV14 to TRBJ2-7; D unclear. This CDR3 comprises 14 residues. V was trimmed by 0 bases and J by 3 bases, leaving 9 bases between them. Germline V CDR1 and CDR2: SGHDN, FVKESK. DNA for the CDR3: TGTGCCAGCAGCCAAGATTTCTTCAGCTACGAGCAGTACTTC. Translating it yields CASSQDFFSYEQYF.

This sequence joins TRBV4-2 and TRBJ2-1; TRBD2 might be the D (5 bases). This CDR3 spans 13 amino acids. Per germline, CDR1 LGHNA and CDR2 YNFKEQ. Trimming took off 2 bases at V and 8 bases at J, with 10 bases between the two ends. CDR3 region: CASSQFSEDEQFF. CDR3 DNA: TGTGCCAGCAGCCAATTTAGCGAGGATGAGCAGTTCTTC.

The gene calls are TRBV25-1 and TRBJ1-1; D is undetermined. The V end lost 0 bases, the J end lost 10 bases, and 9 bases lay between the germline ends. The CDR3 length is 12 residues. Germline V lookup: CDR1 MGHDK, CDR2 SYGVNS. The CDR3 sequence is CASSEYPSRAFF. CDR3 nucleotides: TGTGCCAGCAGTGAATACCCCTCCCGAGCTTTCTTT.

The chain carries TRBV7-2 and TRBJ2-1, with D perhaps matching TRBD2 (6 bases). The CDR3 consists of 17 residues. V lost 5 bases, J lost 11 bases, and 28 bases lay in between. The germline gives CDR1 SGHTA, CDR2 FQGNSA. CDR3 amino acids: CASSPRNQGLNLIKQFF. Here the CDR3 DNA reads TGTGCCAGCAGCCCCCGAAATCAGGGACTTAACCTAATAAAGCAGTTCTTC.

The chain is built from TRBV4-1 and TRBJ2-7, with a weak D call TRBD2 (5 bases). This CDR3 is 16 amino acids long. The ends were cut back, 1 base at V and 6 bases at J, with 19 bases in the middle. Germline V gene sequence: CDR1 MGHRA, CDR2 YSYEKL. In DNA, the CDR3 is TGCGCCAGCAGCCAAGGTCCCGCGGGTTCAAGGAGCGAGCAGTACTTC. Amino acids: CASSQGPAGSRSEQYF.

V is TRBV27 and J is TRBJ2-1; 9 positions match TRBD2. CDR3 length: 13 amino acids. J gave up 10 bases and V 0 bases, and 1 base lay outside the gene matches. Germline CDR1 reads MNHEY; CDR2 reads SMNVEV (reference sequence). CDR3 loop: CASSLSGTSEQFF. CDR3 coding DNA: TGTGCCAGCAGTTTATCCGGGACTAGCGAGCAGTTCTTC.

The chain carries TRBV10-3 and TRBJ2-5, with 8 bases that match TRBD1. Per the germline V gene, CDR1 is ENHRY and CDR2 is SYGVKD. V was clipped by 3 bases and J by 2 bases; unmatched bases: 5. This CDR3 has 15 amino acids. The chain's CDR3 is CAISDQGQGQETQYF. The CDR3 DNA reads as TGTGCCATCAGTGACCAAGGACAGGGTCAAGAGACCCAGTACTTC.

The gene calls are TRBV5-1 and TRBJ2-7, with 14 bases that match TRBD2. There are 14 residues in the CDR3. The V gene's germline CDR1 is SGHRS and CDR2 YFSETQ. With 4 bases clipped from V and 4 bases from J, the junction kept 1 base outside the gene matches. CDR3 bases: TGCGCCAGCAGCCGGACTAGCGGGGGGTACGAGCAGTACTTC. It yields the protein CASSRTSGGYEQYF.

The gene calls are TRBV6-1 and TRBJ2-7; 13 bases align to TRBD2. The CDR3 consists of 19 residues. Looked up from germline, CDR1 is MNHNS and CDR2 is SASEGT. V was clipped by 4 bases and J by 2 bases; unmatched bases: 14. The CDR3 reads CASSGTGGLAGALTYEQYF. CDR3 nucleotides: TGTGCCAGCAGTGGGACAGGTGGACTAGCGGGAGCGTTAACCTACGAGCAGTACTTC.

The chain has TRBV19 and TRBJ2-3; D possibly corresponds to TRBD2 (5 bases). This CDR3 has 14 amino acids. The V gene's germline CDR1 is LNHDA and CDR2 SQIVND (reference sequence). V was shortened by 4 bases and J by 2 bases, with 10 bases between the two germline ends. CDR3 DNA sequence: TGTGCCAGTAGTAACCGGGGAAACACAGATACGCAGTATTTT. Translation: CASSNRGNTDTQYF.